Below are 8 T cell receptor beta chains sequenced from a single sample in a study of shared clonotypes between healthy human individuals. Repertoires were generated with immunoSEQ multiplex PCR, while TCRdb's copy carries only in-frame clones and drops some. The sample has about 2.4 million clones, over 85% seen once. The sequencing input was naive CD4+ T cells from PBMCs. The subset: CD45RA+ positively selected. These receptors all stem from a man younger than 30 in good health. Some clones in this sample may be carry-over from other donors' samples.

The rearrangement uses TRBV20-1 and TRBJ2-3; 10 bases fit TRBD2. The junction had 9 bases not matched to a gene; V was cut back by 6 bases and J by 15 bases. The CDR3 contains 11 residues. Germline CDR1 DFQATT, CDR2 SNEGSKA (reference sequence). The CDR3 loop reads CSAGQAGGPYF. CDR3 in DNA: TGCAGTGCCGGGCAAGCGGGAGGGCCCTATTTT.

The chain recombines TRBV25-1 with TRBJ2-3; D unresolved. Germline V CDR1 and CDR2: MGHDK, SYGVNS. The CDR3 loop spans 14 amino acids. V lost 2 bases, J lost 3 bases, and 9 bases lay in between. CDR3 coding DNA: TGTGCCAGCAGTGAAGTCCAGCTTACAGATACGCAGTATTTT. It translates to CASSEVQLTDTQYF.

The chain links TRBV14 to TRBJ1-2; 7 nucleotides agree with TRBD1. Germline loops: CDR1 SGHDN, CDR2 FVKESK. This CDR3 is 15 amino acids long. The trim removed 4 bases at V and 7 bases at J, leaving 12 bases unmatched. The CDR3 is CASSPRTGEPFGYTF. The CDR3 coding sequence is TGTGCCAGCAGCCCCCGGACAGGAGAACCCTTTGGCTACACCTTC.

The gene calls are TRBV4-3 and TRBJ1-6, with 7 positions matching TRBD1. Germline V gives CDR1 LGHNA, CDR2 YSLEER. The CDR3 is 17 residues long. Trimming removed 0 bases from V and 6 bases from J; junction bases left unmatched: 8. The CDR3 coding sequence is TGCGCCAGCAGCCAAGAACCGGGACAGTTGATTAATTCACCCCTCCACTTT. Its translation: CASSQEPGQLINSPLHF.

The chain combines TRBV6-1 with TRBJ2-3; no reliable D call. The CDR3 is made up of 13 amino acids. Germline V gene lookup returns CDR1 MNHNS and CDR2 SASEGT. The germline V and J ends were trimmed by 6 bases and 3 bases, with 10 bases remaining between them. The CDR3 is CASRFVGTDTQYF. CDR3 DNA: TGTGCCAGCAGGTTCGTAGGAACAGATACGCAGTATTTT.

The gene calls are TRBV9 and TRBJ2-1, with 10 nucleotides matching TRBD2. Germline V gives CDR1 SGDLS, CDR2 YYNGEE. J gave up 4 bases and V 6 bases, and 10 bases lay outside the gene matches. This CDR3 spans 16 amino acids. CDR3 sequence (DNA): TGTGCCAGCACCAGGACCCTAGCGGGAGATTACAATGAGCAGTTCTTC. It encodes CASTRTLAGDYNEQFF.

With regard to this clone: Other DNA sequences in the sample encode the same CDR3. The rearrangement links TRBV5-1 to TRBJ1-3; D unclear. V lost 0 bases, J lost 0 bases, and 7 bases lay in between. Germline values: CDR1 SGHRS, CDR2 YFSETQ. The CDR3 extends over 15 amino acids. This CDR3 reads CASSLGLPSGNTIYF. The CDR3 nucleotides are TGCGCCAGCAGCTTGGGTCTCCCCTCTGGAAACACCATATATTTT.

This chain joins TRBV27 and TRBJ2-7; maybe TRBD2 (6 bases). V lost 5 bases to trimming and J lost 3 bases, with 17 bases between them. Germline lookup yields CDR1 MNHEY and CDR2 SMNVEV (reference sequence). The CDR3 spans 15 residues. In nucleotides, the CDR3 is TGTGCCAGCAGTCCCCACTGGGGGAGGCACTACGAGCAGTACTTC. Translation gives CASSPHWGRHYEQYF.